This passage covers 17 T cell receptor beta chains from one sample sequenced in a study of T cells in Graves' hyperthyroidism and ophthalmopathy. Researchers amplified the TCR beta CDR3 regions from RNA transcripts. The HTBI set primed first-round TCR CDR3 RT-PCR. Each CDR3 protein gets one entry after TCRdb re-called the multiplex PCR reads with MiXCR. The sample consists of 450,000 to 700,000 distinct CDR3 sequences, under 60% of them appearing once. Sequencing was carried out using peripheral blood or thyroid tissue (not recorded which). These TCRs come from a woman aged 18-35 years with Graves' hyperthyroidism.

V usage is TRBV3-1 and J usage is TRBJ2-7; a weak D match, TRBD2 (6 bases). This CDR3 contains 13 residues. The V end was cut by 7 bases, the J end by 5 bases, with 15 bases between. Germline V lookup: CDR1 LGHDT, CDR2 YNNKEL (reference sequence). CDR3 DNA sequence: TGTGCCAGCACTTCGACTAGTCTGGACGAGCAGTACTTC. Translated: CASTSTSLDEQYF.

This clonotype was counted a few times. J is TRBJ2-7 and V is TRBV7-9; 7 positions agree with TRBD2. V shed 3 bases and J 1 base; nucleotides not matched to a gene: 9. The CDR3 runs 16 residues. Germline loops: CDR1 SEHNR, CDR2 FQNEAQ (reference sequence). CDR3 region: CASSLLRAGASYEQYF. CDR3 bases: TGTGCCAGCAGCTTGTTAAGGGCGGGAGCGTCCTACGAGCAGTACTTC. Drawing the rest from reference TRBV7-9 and TRBJ2-7, the complete variable domain is DTGVSQNPRHKITKRGQNVTFRCDPISEHNRLYWYRQTLGQGPEFLTYFQNEAQLEKSRLLSDRFSAERPKGSFSTLEIQRTEQGDSAMYLCASSLLRAGASYEQYFGPGTRLTVT.

This clonotype has a count of ten or more. The gene calls are TRBV27 and TRBJ1-1; the D gene is possibly TRBD1 (5 bases). V was pared by 2 bases and J by 4 bases, with 11 bases between. The germline gives CDR1 MNHEY, CDR2 SMNVEV (reference sequence). The CDR3 covers 14 residues. CDR3: CASSLIRESTEAFF. The CDR3 bases are TGTGCCAGCAGTTTAATCAGGGAAAGCACTGAAGCTTTCTTT.

This clonotype came up many times. V usage is TRBV7-9 and J usage is TRBJ2-7, with 8 nucleotides matching TRBD2. After removal of 1 base from V and 2 bases from J, the junction contained 10 bases not matched to a gene. CDR1 SEHNR and CDR2 FQNEAQ come from the germline V gene (reference sequence). The CDR3 extends over 17 amino acids. CDR3 amino acids: CASSLDLVSGTTYEQYF. For the CDR3, the DNA is TGTGCCAGCAGCTTAGATCTCGTTAGCGGGACTACCTACGAGCAGTACTTC.

The chain carries TRBV20-1 and TRBJ2-7, with 12 bases aligning to TRBD2. J lost 7 bases, V lost 0 bases, and 10 bases had no gene match. Per germline, CDR1 DFQATT and CDR2 SNEGSKA (reference sequence). This CDR3 has 16 amino acids. CDR3: CSARDPTSGRGNEQYF. The CDR3, as DNA: TGCAGTGCTAGAGATCCGACTAGCGGGAGAGGTAATGAGCAGTACTTC.

V is TRBV11-3 and J is TRBJ2-2; a weak D match, TRBD2 (6 bases). The CDR3 length is 16 residues. Per the germline V gene, CDR1 is SGHNT and CDR2 is YENEEA. V lost 0 bases, J lost 4 bases, and 12 bases lay in between. In DNA, the CDR3 is TGTGCCAGCAGCTTAGATGGGAGGCCTCTCACCGGGGAGCTGTTTTTT. This translates into CASSLDGRPLTGELFF.

DNA of the CDR3: TGTGCCACCAGTGTCAGAGGCCAGCCCCAGCATTTT. This translates into CATSVRGQPQHF. The V gene is TRBV24-1, the J gene TRBJ1-5; D is ambiguous. Germline assignment: CDR1 KGHDR and CDR2 SFDVKD. Trimming shortened V by 5 bases and J by 7 bases, and 8 bases separated the two germline ends. CDR3 length: 12 amino acids.

J is TRBJ1-2 and V is TRBV4-2, with 7 bases identical to TRBD1. Germline assignment: CDR1 LGHNA and CDR2 YNFKEQ. The CDR3 sequence is 14 residues long. V was pared by 0 bases and J by 6 bases, with 4 bases of the junction left unmatched. CDR3 sequence reads: CASSQETGNDGYTF. For the CDR3, the DNA is TGTGCCAGCAGCCAAGAGACAGGGAATGATGGCTACACCTTC.

The chain recombines TRBV15 with TRBJ1-5, with D unclear. Trimming took off 0 bases at V and 10 bases at J, with 4 bases between the two ends. The V gene's germline CDR1 is LNHNV and CDR2 YYDKDF (reference sequence). The CDR3 has 11 amino acids. The CDR3 loop reads CATSRDFPQHF. The CDR3 DNA reads TGTGCCACCAGCAGAGATTTTCCCCAGCATTTT.

This clonotype was seen repeatedly, ten times or more. This chain joins TRBV19 and TRBJ2-3, with 12 bases matching TRBD2. Germline V gene data show CDR1 as LNHDA and CDR2 as SQIVND (reference sequence). The length of the CDR3 is 14 residues. The J segment lost 8 bases and the V segment lost 2 bases, leaving 2 bases of the junction unmatched. CDR3: CASSILLAGGTQYF. Here the CDR3 DNA reads TGTGCCAGTAGTATATTACTAGCGGGAGGTACGCAGTATTTT. The whole variable domain, filled in from reference TRBV19 and TRBJ2-3, reads DGGITQSPKYLFRKEGQNVTLSCEQNLNHDAMYWYRQDPGQGLRLIYYSQIVNDFQKGDIAEGYSVSREKKESFPLTVTSAQKNPTAFYLCASSILLAGGTQYFGPGTRLTVL.

This clonotype occurred many times. V and J are TRBV12-3 or TRBV12-4 and TRBJ1-5; D is possibly TRBD1 (5 bases). With 2 bases removed from V and 7 bases from J, the gap between germline ends came to 12 bases. CDR3 length: 14 amino acids. The CDR3 DNA is TGTGCCAGCAGTTTACTCAGGGACGAACAGCCCCAGCATTTT. It yields the protein CASSLLRDEQPQHF.

This clonotype came up many times. This chain connects TRBV19 to TRBJ2-2, with TRBD2 matching over 13 bases. CDR1 and CDR2 (germline): LNHDA, SQIVND (reference sequence). The junction had 6 bases not matched to a gene; V was cut back by 2 bases and J by 3 bases. CDR3 length equals 18 residues. The CDR3 sequence is CASSIKLLAGGHTGELFF. CDR3 coding DNA: TGTGCCAGTAGTATAAAATTACTAGCGGGAGGGCACACCGGGGAGCTGTTTTTT.

At least ten counts were recorded for this clonotype. The chain links TRBV29-1 to TRBJ1-1; TRBD1 is a possible D gene (5 bases). This CDR3 comprises 13 residues. The germline V gene encodes CDR1 SQVTM and CDR2 ANQGSEA. Trimming shortened V by 0 bases and J by 1 base, and 6 bases separated the two germline ends. The CDR3 DNA is TGCAGCGTTGAAGACGGACAGAACACTGAAGCTTTCTTT. Amino acids: CSVEDGQNTEAFF.

This clonotype was detected many times. The chain links TRBV15 to TRBJ2-7, with D possibly matching TRBD2 (5 bases). Germline lookup yields CDR1 LNHNV and CDR2 YYDKDF (reference sequence). The CDR3 sequence is 19 residues long. V was shortened by 0 bases and J by 0 bases, with 21 bases between the two germline ends. This CDR3 reads CATSRDTASDYSSSYEQYF. The CDR3 DNA reads as TGTGCCACCAGCAGAGATACCGCGAGCGACTATTCGAGCTCCTACGAGCAGTACTTC.

This clonotype was detected a few times. The chain has TRBV7-9 and TRBJ2-7; D could derive from TRBD1 or TRBD2 (5 bases each). CDR1 and CDR2 from the germline V gene are SEHNR and FQNEAQ (reference sequence). The CDR3 is 15 residues long. The germline V and J ends were trimmed by 4 bases and 4 bases, with 17 bases remaining between them. CDR3 bases: TGTGCCAGCAGCTCGTCCGGGGCCGACTCATACGAGCAGTACTTC. Protein product: CASSSSGADSYEQYF.

The CDR3 spells CASGPYPSGNYEQYF. DNA for the CDR3: TGTGCCAGCGGCCCTTACCCTAGCGGAAACTACGAGCAGTACTTC. The rearrangement joins TRBV7-2 to TRBJ2-7; 7 nucleotides line up with TRBD2. V trimming: 8 bases; J trimming: 3 bases; junction bases outside the gene matches: 13. The CDR3 has 15 amino acids. The germline CDR1 and CDR2 sequences are SGHTA and FQGNSA.

In this sample, this clonotype turned up many times. The chain couples TRBV7-2 to TRBJ2-5, with TRBD1 as a possible D gene (5 bases). V lost 1 base and J lost 4, with 10 bases in between. CDR1 and CDR2 from the germline V gene are SGHTA and FQGNSA. The CDR3 consists of 14 residues. CDR3: CASSLGTYLETQYF. CDR3 DNA: TGTGCCAGCAGCTTAGGGACATATTTAGAGACCCAGTACTTC.